These T cell receptor beta chains were read from a single sample in a study of T cells after posttransplantation cyclophosphamide. The table came from immunoSEQ multiplex PCR; TCRdb's copy has only in-frame clones and leaves some out. This table has about 5,900 clones, 82% appearing once. Specimen: CD4+ T cells sorted from blood, collected nearly 360 days after allogeneic stem cell transplant with posttransplant cyclophosphamide. Receptors originate from a male patient aged 45-59 years who received an allogeneic stem cell transplant from a related donor and was CMV-positive. Part of the T cell pool may stem from the graft donor. The CDR3 runs from the conserved cysteine through the conserved F or W. The D gene is left open where the match is weak. Clone size is shown for a subset of rows, as once, few, many or a class of expanded clone.

TRBD2	TRBV10-3	once	TRBJ2-7	TGTGCCATCAGTGATATAGCGGGGGTCAGCTCCTACGAGCAGTACTTC	CAISDIAGVSSYEQYF
NA	TRBV6-4	few	TRBJ1-1	TGTGCCAGCAGTGACTCGAACACCATACTAGGAGCTTTCTTT	CASSDSNTILGAFF
NA	TRBV12-5	NA	TRBJ2-1	TGTGCTAGTGGTTTGGGGCGGGGAGAGCAGTTCTTC	CASGLGRGEQFF
NA	TRBV7-9	NA	TRBJ2-5	TGTGCCAGCAGCCCCGGTCGAGGGGGAGAGACCCAGTACTTC	CASSPGRGGETQYF
NA	TRBV19	NA	TRBJ2-3	TGTGCCAGTAGTCCCACCGGAGTCCGTGCTACGCAGTATTTT	CASSPTGVRATQYF
NA	TRBV5-1	NA	TRBJ2-1	TGCGCCAGCAGCTTCGGTTTGAATGAGCAGTTCTTC	CASSFGLNEQFF
NA	TRBV6-5	NA	TRBJ2-7	TGTGCCAGCGGGGGGTACGAGCAGTACTTC	CASGGYEQYF
NA	TRBV6-5	NA	TRBJ1-1	TGTGCCAGCCAGGAGGACACTGAAGCTTTCTTT	CASQEDTEAFF
TRBD1	TRBV19	NA	TRBJ2-2	TGTGCCAGTAGTATAATACAGGGGGATTTCGCCGGGGAGCTGTTTTTT	CASSIIQGDFAGELFF
NA	TRBV7-8	NA	TRBJ1-5	TGTGCCAGCAGCTTACTCAGTGGCGGGGATAGCAATCAGCCCCAGCATTTT	CASSLLSGGDSNQPQHF
NA	TRBV7-2	NA	TRBJ2-2	TGTGCCAGCAGCCGAACAAGAACCACGAACACCGGGGAGCTGTTTTTT	CASSRTRTTNTGELFF
NA	TRBV7-8	NA	TRBJ1-1	TGTGCCAGCAGCTTCGGGAACACTGAAGCTTTCTTT	CASSFGNTEAFF
NA	TRBV28	NA	TRBJ1-1	TGTGCCAGCAGTTTATTCTTAGGGAATAAGGGGATCATGAACACTGAAGCTTTCTTT	CASSLFLGNKGIMNTEAFF
TRBD1	TRBV15	NA	TRBJ1-2	TGTGCCACCAATGGGGACAGGAGTGGCTACACCTTC	CATNGDRSGYTF
TRBD1	TRBV5-1	NA	TRBJ2-1	TGCGCCAGCAGCCGAGGACAGGCTATTGGTGGTGAGCAGTTCTTC	CASSRGQAIGGEQFF
NA	TRBV14	few	TRBJ2-7	TGTGCCAGCAGCCAAGTAAAGCTTGCCGGGAAATACGAGCAGTACTTC	CASSQVKLAGKYEQYF
TRBD2	TRBV28	NA	TRBJ2-7	TGTGCCAGCAGTCTTGAAGGGACTAGCGGCTTTAAGAGCTCCTACGAGCAGTACTTC	CASSLEGTSGFKSSYEQYF
TRBD2	TRBV11-2	NA	TRBJ2-2	TGTGCCAGCAGCGGGCGGGGACTAGCGGTCACCGGGGAGCTGTTTTTT	CASSGRGLAVTGELFF
TRBD1	TRBV2	NA	TRBJ1-5	TGTGCCAGCAGAGACGACAGGGACAGTCGGCCCCAGCATTTT	CASRDDRDSRPQHF
NA	TRBV5-5	once	TRBJ2-1	TGTGCCAGCAGCTTGATCGGGAGTACCTACAATGAGCAGTTCTTC	CASSLIGSTYNEQFF
TRBD2	TRBV10-3	NA	TRBJ2-1	TGTGCCATCAGTGGGGGTTTGTTGGGGACTAGCGGGAGGGCAACCTACAATGAGCAGTTCTTC	CAISGGLLGTSGRATYNEQFF
TRBD2	TRBV27	NA	TRBJ2-5	TGTGCCAGCAGTTTTGCCTATAGCGGGGGGGCCGAAGAGACCCAGTACTTC	CASSFAYSGGAEETQYF
TRBD1	TRBV27	NA	TRBJ1-2	TGTGCCAGCAGCACGACAGGGTTAGGCTACACCTTC	CASSTTGLGYTF
TRBD1	TRBV4-3	NA	TRBJ1-2	TGCGCCAGCAGCCATGACAGGGGCTATGGCTACACCTTC	CASSHDRGYGYTF
NA	TRBV5-1	NA	TRBJ2-3	TGCGCCAGCAGCTTGTACAACGGGGATAGCACAGATACGCAGTATTTT	CASSLYNGDSTDTQYF
TRBD1	TRBV29-1	NA	TRBJ2-7	TGCAGCGTTGAAGGCGACAGGGACTACGAGCAGTACTTC	CSVEGDRDYEQYF